A single sample gave rise to the 32 T cell receptor beta chains below, sequenced in a study of T cells in Graves' hyperthyroidism and ophthalmopathy. TCR beta CDR3 regions were amplified from RNA. HTBI primers were the set used in a first-round RT-PCR of the TCR CDR3. TCRdb itself ran the multiplex PCR reads through MiXCR, one entry per CDR3 protein. Of about 660,000 distinct CDR3 sequences listed, 40% to 55% are singletons. Input material: peripheral blood or thyroid tissue (not recorded which). The source is an adult man with Graves' disease, either hyperthyroidism or ophthalmopathy (not recorded which).

Many counts were recorded for this clonotype. The V call is TRBV24-1, the J call TRBJ1-2; D perhaps matches TRBD1 (5 bases). Trimming took 9 bases from V and 5 from J, leaving 12 bases between them. Germline CDR1 KGHDR, CDR2 SFDVKD. This CDR3 comprises 12 residues. The CDR3 DNA is TGTGCCACCTCGCCGCAGGGTTATGGCTACACCTTC. It yields the protein CATSPQGYGYTF.

The chain carries TRBV29-1 and TRBJ1-2, with D uncertain. The CDR3 is 11 residues long. Germline lookup yields CDR1 SQVTM and CDR2 ANQGSEA. Here the CDR3 reads CSLEREDGYTF. The DNA for the CDR3 is TGCAGTTTGGAGCGGGAGGATGGCTACACCTTC.

This clonotype was observed a few times. V usage is TRBV7-6 and J usage is TRBJ1-1; a possible D gene is TRBD1 (6 bases). Trimming cost V 5 bases and J 1 base, with 14 bases left between them. The CDR3 runs 15 residues. Germline V gene data show CDR1 as SGHVS and CDR2 as FNYEAQ. DNA for the CDR3: TGTGCCAGCAGCGTGGGGCCGGGACAGAACACTGAAGCTTTCTTT. It specifies CASSVGPGQNTEAFF.

The chain has TRBV9 and TRBJ1-6; the D is unclear. V lost 4 bases and J lost 8, with 16 bases in between. The CDR3 consists of 15 residues. From germline, CDR1 is SGDLS and CDR2 YYNGEE. CDR3 sequence reads: CASSRFTEGHSPLHF. The CDR3 nucleotides read TGTGCCAGCAGCCGATTTACGGAGGGTCATTCACCCCTCCACTTT.

The gene calls are TRBV2 and TRBJ1-1; D call uncertain. The germline V and J ends were trimmed by 2 bases and 1 base, with 14 bases remaining between them. The CDR3 runs 16 residues. CDR1 and CDR2 (germline): SNHLY, FYNNEI. In DNA, the CDR3 is TGTGCCAGCAGTGAACTCCTAGGGTCGGCGAACACTGAAGCTTTCTTT. Encoded protein: CASSELLGSANTEAFF.

A single count supports this clonotype. CDR3 nucleotide sequence: TGCAGTGCTACCCCAGCGGGGGGGCACTCCGGCACTGAAGCTTTCTTT. It yields the protein CSATPAGGHSGTEAFF. This sequence joins TRBV20-1 and TRBJ1-1; a weak D match, TRBD1 (6 bases). CDR1 is DFQATT, CDR2 SNEGSKA, per germline (reference sequence). The CDR3 sequence is 16 residues long. V was clipped by 4 bases and J by 4 bases, with 22 bases between them.

This clonotype was observed many times. The chain combines TRBV7-9 with TRBJ2-7, with TRBD2 as a possible D gene (5 bases). Trimming cost V 1 base and J 7 bases, with 14 bases left between them. Germline lookup yields CDR1 SEHNR and CDR2 FQNEAQ (reference sequence). The length of the CDR3 is 14 residues. CDR3 sequence (DNA): TGTGCCAGCAGCTTAGGGCCTCCGAGAGGGGAGCAGTACTTC. The encoded protein is CASSLGPPRGEQYF.

The CDR3 DNA reads TGCAGTGCTAGAGATTCTACACAGGACAACCACTATGGCTACACCTTC. Its protein product is CSARDSTQDNHYGYTF. V gene TRBV20-1 combines with J gene TRBJ1-2; D perhaps matches TRBD1 (5 bases). The CDR3 is made up of 16 amino acids. Per the germline V gene, CDR1 is DFQATT and CDR2 is SNEGSKA (reference sequence). V gave up 0 bases and J gave up 3 bases, with 17 bases separating them.

This clonotype was seen ten or more times. The chain recombines TRBV19 with TRBJ1-5; 7 bases are a match to TRBD1. CDR1 is LNHDA and CDR2 is SQIVND in the germline V gene (reference sequence). The junction had 7 bases not matched to a gene; V was cut back by 7 bases and J by 4 bases. This CDR3 has 14 amino acids. CDR3 region: CASTIEDRNQPQHF. Written as DNA, the CDR3 is TGTGCCAGTACCATAGAGGACAGGAATCAGCCCCAGCATTTT.

This clonotype occurred a few times. This chain uses TRBV5-1 with TRBJ2-5, with D possibly matching TRBD1 (6 bases). The V gene lost 0 bases and the J gene lost 2 bases, with 11 bases spanning the gap. Germline V gives CDR1 SGHRS, CDR2 YFSETQ. The CDR3 has 15 residues. In DNA form, the CDR3 reads TGCGCCAGCAGCTTGGGACAGGCTACACAAGAGACCCAGTACTTC. Protein product: CASSLGQATQETQYF.

The chain links TRBV9 to TRBJ2-2; D unresolved. V was cut by 4 bases and J by 7 bases, with 14 bases left in between. The CDR3 is 14 amino acids. CDR1 is SGDLS and CDR2 is YYNGEE in the germline V gene. This CDR3 is CASSQMGKGGELFF. DNA of the CDR3: TGTGCCAGCAGCCAAATGGGGAAGGGCGGGGAGCTGTTTTTT.

This clonotype was seen many times. The chain employs TRBV7-8 and TRBJ1-5; a possible D gene is TRBD1 (6 bases). Germline CDR1 is SGHVS and CDR2 is FQNEAQ. Trimming left V 6 bases short and J 1 base short, with 10 bases between. The CDR3 is made up of 14 amino acids. CDR3 nucleotide sequence: TGTGCCAGCAGGGCCGGGACAAGCAATCAGCCCCAGCATTTT. Protein product: CASRAGTSNQPQHF. The full variable domain, its missing parts supplied by reference TRBV7-8 and TRBJ1-5, is GAGVSQSPRYKVAKRGQDVALRCDPISGHVSLFWYQQALGQGPEFLTYFQNEAQLDKSGLPSDRFFAERPEGSVSTLKIQRTQQEDSAVYLCASRAGTSNQPQHFGDGTRLSIL.

This clonotype has a count of ten or more. CDR3 amino acids: CASSRQGGDEKLFF. CDR3 nucleotide sequence: TGTGCCAGCAGTAGACAGGGGGGAGATGAAAAACTGTTTTTT. J is TRBJ1-4 and V is TRBV12-3 or TRBV12-4; 9 bases align to TRBD1. This CDR3 has 14 residues. Unmatched junction bases numbered 4, after V lost 5 bases and J lost 6 bases.

On this clonotype itself: A read error is possible here, since a much larger clone lies one base away. The rearrangement joins TRBV6-1 to TRBJ1-3, with D possibly TRBD1 on 6 matching bases. The CDR3 runs to 17 residues. V shed 3 bases and J shed 4 bases, with 19 bases lying between them. CDR1 and CDR2 from the germline V gene are MNHNS and SASEGT. The CDR3 reads CASSEMSPGAAGNTIYF. As DNA, the CDR3 is TGTGCCAGCAGTGAGATGTCTCCGGGGGCGGCGGGAAACACCATATATTTT.

This clonotype was observed a handful of times. This rearrangement joins TRBV5-6 to TRBJ1-1; no clear D gene. The V gene's germline CDR1 is SGHDT and CDR2 YYEEEE. V gave up 2 bases and J gave up 7 bases, with 12 bases separating them. The CDR3 runs to 13 residues. The CDR3, as DNA: TGTGCCAGCAGCTTAAACGAGGAGGATGAAGCTTTCTTT. Amino acids: CASSLNEEDEAFF. The full variable domain, its missing parts supplied by reference TRBV5-6 and TRBJ1-1, is DAGVTQSPTHLIKTRGQQVTLRCSPKSGHDTVSWYQQALGQGPQFIFQYYEEEERQRGNFPDRFSGHQFPNYSSELNVNALLLGDSALYLCASSLNEEDEAFFGQGTRLTVV.

The chain links TRBV5-1 to TRBJ1-3; D may be TRBD1 (6 bases). This CDR3 has 15 amino acids. Germline lookup yields CDR1 SGHRS and CDR2 YFSETQ. Trimming removed 5 bases from V and 0 bases from J, with 12 bases in between. CDR3 DNA: TGCGCCAGCAGACGGACAGTACTCTCTGGAAACACCATATATTTT. It codes for CASRRTVLSGNTIYF.

The rearrangement uses TRBV30 and TRBJ2-7, with D hard to call. The V end lost 8 bases, the J end lost 0 bases, and 11 bases lay between the germline ends. The CDR3 loop spans 12 amino acids. Germline-derived CDR1 and CDR2 are GTSNPN and SVGIG (reference sequence). The CDR3 nucleotides are TGTGCCACCCAAAAGAGCTCCTACGAGCAGTACTTC. Translated: CATQKSSYEQYF.

The rearrangement links TRBV5-5 to TRBJ2-5, with a weak D call TRBD2 (6 bases). From germline, CDR1 is SGHKS and CDR2 YYEKEE (reference sequence). Trimming pared 4 bases from V and 5 bases from J, leaving 18 bases between. The CDR3 runs to 15 residues. The chain's CDR3 is CASSAAGEATETQYF. CDR3 bases: TGTGCCAGCAGCGCCGCTGGGGAGGCGACGGAGACCCAGTACTTC.

The chain couples TRBV20-1 to TRBJ1-6; 7 nucleotides line up with TRBD1. In germline, CDR1 is DFQATT, CDR2 SNEGSKA (reference sequence). With V trimmed by 4 bases and J by 5 bases, 8 bases remained unmatched. The CDR3 contains 15 residues. The CDR3 region is CSATKGQAHNSPLHF. The CDR3 DNA sequence: TGCAGTGCTACAAAAGGACAGGCCCATAATTCACCCCTCCACTTT.

This clonotype was observed once. Likely a read error: the CDR3 ends without its conserved phenylalanine or tryptophan. The chain joins TRBV10-3 to TRBJ1-1; D call uncertain. The V gene lost 5 bases and the J gene lost 1 base, with 8 bases spanning the gap. The CDR3 spans 13 residues. The V gene's germline CDR1 is ENHRY and CDR2 SYGVKD. The CDR3 sequence is CAISRNQNTEAFL. CDR3 DNA sequence: TGTGCCATCAGTAGAAATCAGAACACTGAAGCTTTCTTA.

This clonotype was seen a few times. This sequence joins TRBV12-3 or TRBV12-4 and TRBJ2-7, with D possibly TRBD2 on 7 matching bases. V was cut by 1 base and J by 3 bases, with 25 bases left in between. The CDR3 has 19 residues. For the CDR3, the DNA is TGTGCCAGCAGTTTAGTGGTCCGGGGGGCGCGGTTATCTCGCTACGAGCAGTACTTC. Amino acid sequence: CASSLVVRGARLSRYEQYF.

This clonotype came up a few times. This chain uses TRBV7-2 with TRBJ2-7; 10 bases align to TRBD2. V lost 6 bases and J lost 0; bases outside the gene matches: 11. The CDR3 is 17 amino acids. CDR1 is SGHTA and CDR2 is FQGNSA in the germline V gene. CDR3 in DNA: TGTGCCAGCAGTTTCTACCCAGCGGGAGGGGACTCCTACGAGCAGTACTTC. Its translation is CASSFYPAGGDSYEQYF.

This chain joins TRBV11-2 and TRBJ2-3; no firm D call. This CDR3 contains 14 residues. CDR1 is SGHAT, CDR2 FQNNGV, per germline. V dropped 3 bases and J dropped 1 base, with 8 bases sitting between them. DNA for the CDR3: TGTGCCAGCAGCTTGGCCCCGGGCACAGATACGCAGTATTTT. Translated, it gives CASSLAPGTDTQYF.

Regarding this clonotype: Just one base apart from a much larger clone, this may be a read error. V gene TRBV10-2 combines with J gene TRBJ1-4, with D maybe TRBD1 (5 bases). The ends were cut back, 0 bases at V and 8 bases at J, with 7 bases in the middle. The CDR3 is made up of 13 amino acids. Germline V gives CDR1 WSHSY, CDR2 SAAADI. The CDR3 region has the DNA TGCGCCAGCAGTGAGTCGAGGGGAGAAAAACTGTTTTTT. Its protein product is CASSESRGEKLFF.

This sequence joins TRBV10-3 and TRBJ1-1; 8 nucleotides line up with TRBD1. The germline gives CDR1 ENHRY, CDR2 SYGVKD. V was pared by 4 bases and J by 1 base, with 2 bases of the junction left unmatched. This CDR3 has 14 amino acids. CDR3 in amino acids: CAISGQGRNTEAFF. The CDR3 nucleotides are TGTGCCATCAGTGGACAGGGGAGGAACACTGAAGCTTTCTTT.

The gene calls are TRBV2 and TRBJ1-1; D gene ambiguous. The germline V gene encodes CDR1 SNHLY and CDR2 FYNNEI. The CDR3 runs 15 residues. V gave up 2 bases and J gave up 1 base, with 11 bases separating them. The CDR3 protein is CASSEFGQTNTEAFF. The CDR3 bases are TGTGCCAGCAGTGAATTTGGGCAGACGAACACTGAAGCTTTCTTT.

The V and J genes are TRBV24-1 and TRBJ1-1; TRBD1 is a possible D gene (5 bases). With 2 bases removed from V and 1 base from J, the gap between germline ends came to 10 bases. Germline CDR1 and CDR2: KGHDR and SFDVKD. CDR3 size: 15 residues. The CDR3 DNA follows: TGTGCCACCAGTGATTCCGGGGGTCGGAACACTGAAGCTTTCTTT. It translates to CATSDSGGRNTEAFF.

The chain couples TRBV24-1 to TRBJ1-5, with 9 positions matching TRBD1. The CDR3 has 17 residues. V lost 4 bases and J lost 1; bases outside the gene matches: 7. Germline V lookup: CDR1 KGHDR, CDR2 SFDVKD. The CDR3 reads CATSDEVGTGSNQPQHF. CDR3 DNA sequence: TGTGCCACCAGTGACGAAGTTGGGACAGGGAGCAATCAGCCCCAGCATTTT.

This clonotype has a handful of counts. The chain uses TRBV6-5 and TRBJ1-4, with D perhaps matching TRBD1 (6 bases). Germline lookup yields CDR1 MNHEY and CDR2 SVGAGI. The CDR3 extends over 13 amino acids. The V and J ends lost 8 bases and 3 bases respectively, with 10 bases between them. The chain's CDR3 is CASQDSPNEKLFF. The DNA of the CDR3 is TGTGCCAGCCAGGACAGCCCTAATGAAAAACTGTTTTTT.

The sample holds many counts of this clonotype. The V and J genes are TRBV12-3 or TRBV12-4 and TRBJ2-7; D unclear. V shed 6 bases and J shed 2 bases, with 14 bases lying between them. CDR3 length equals 14 residues. CDR3 sequence: CASSGTDGPYEQYF. Written as DNA, the CDR3 is TGTGCCAGCAGCGGAACGGACGGGCCCTACGAGCAGTACTTC.

This rearrangement joins TRBV25-1 to TRBJ2-1; D might be TRBD1 or TRBD2, each matching 5 bases. The CDR3 extends over 14 amino acids. In germline, CDR1 is MGHDK, CDR2 SYGVNS. Trimming shortened V by 6 bases and J by 6 bases, and 15 bases separated the two germline ends. The CDR3: CASSEGVGTNEQFF. As DNA, the CDR3 is TGTGCCAGCAGCGAGGGTGTGGGGACCAATGAGCAGTTCTTC.

J is TRBJ2-6 and V is TRBV2; D not certain. This CDR3 is 15 amino acids long. Germline V gives CDR1 SNHLY, CDR2 FYNNEI. With 1 base removed from V and 4 bases from J, the gap between germline ends came to 8 bases. The CDR3 DNA sequence: TGTGCCAGCAGTGAAGGGGGATGGGGGGCCAACGTCCTGACTTTC. Protein sequence: CASSEGGWGANVLTF.